This T cell receptor beta chain is drawn from a study of regulatory T cells in long-lasting Graves disease. Sequencing libraries for TCR beta were prepared with iRepertoire HTBI primers and Arm-PCR of CDR3 regions. TCRdb passed the multiplex PCR reads through MiXCR, listing each CDR3 protein once. This sample has 400,000 to 500,000 distinct CDR3 sequences; under 25% occur once, and the top ten carry about 6.6%. Between the trimmed V and J ends, which lost 4 bases and 0 bases, there was a span of 12 bases. The CDR3 has 15 amino acids. Documented time point: persistent/refractory GD, antithyroid drugs over 5 years with positive TRAb. RNA extracted from PBMCs served as the sequencing template. At least ten counts were recorded for this clonotype.

The V gene is TRBV12-3 or TRBV12-4, the J gene TRBJ1-1, with no clear D. Sequences were derived from peripheral blood mononuclear cells (PBMCs), sampled when the disease was refractory, from a patient treated with antithyroid drugs. This TCR was recovered from a female donor with Graves disease. For the CDR3, the DNA is TGTGCCAGCAGTTCCCTTGGGAGAATGAACACTGAAGCTTTCTTT. This codes for CASSSLGRMNTEAFF.